This entry is about one T cell receptor (beta chain). Its specificity is unknown. The source of the sample is a study of OX40 agonist ivuxolimab in advanced cancers. Overall study: Ivuxolimab is an agonistic anti-OX40 (CD134) antibody, and patients were treated with it. Prior therapy, whether anti-PD-1, anti-PD-L1 or anti-CTLA-4, was allowed, and roughly 41% had some. Partial responses were achieved by three patients: one hepatocellular carcinoma, two cutaneous melanoma.

Sequenced by immunoSEQ multiplex PCR; TCRdb stores in-frame clones only, minus some. This table has some 97,000 clones, around 89% appearing once. V was pared by 3 bases and J by 4 bases, with 15 bases between. This CDR3 has 14 amino acids. Germline assignment: CDR1 SQVTM and CDR2 ANQGSEA. Study results and limitations: On average, CD8+ T cells showed a greater number of expanded clones than CD4+.

Source: CD4+ or CD8+ T cells sorted from blood, taken in a trial of the OX40 agonist ivuxolimab. The receptor's source is an adult with an advanced solid tumor such as melanoma, head and neck, liver or kidney cancer. The chain couples TRBV29-1 to TRBJ1-2, with D possibly matching TRBD1 (5 bases). CDR3: CSVEGGEGIYGYTF. DNA of the CDR3: TGCAGCGTTGAGGGCGGGGAGGGGATCTATGGCTACACCTTC.